Below, one T cell receptor (beta chain) is given with its context. This clonotype was recorded a few times. The antigen this receptor binds is unknown. No base quality information exists; no much larger clone differs at one position. These data originate in a study of T cell repertoires in cytomegalovirus infection (dated by TCRdb to between 2018 and 2020). Looking at the study overall: Peptide stimulations targeted recently identified HLA-C-restricted CMV epitopes, whose presentation resists viral immunomodulation, together with well-studied HLA-B-restricted epitopes. Because public TCR beta signatures pointed to carriage of CMV infection together with the matching HLA type, the HLA type of each donor mattered for the analysis. Overall study outcomes, separate from this receptor: In both this cohort and an independent approximately 370-donor cohort, the cumulative frequency of public TCR beta family members distinguished carriers of CMV infection plus the relevant HLA type. The ex vivo response was dominated by HLA-C-restricted CMV-specific TCR beta clonotypes, which also provided the single most frequent clonotype in two of eight donors.

Germline trimming: 6 bases from V, 9 bases from J; junction bases outside gene matches: 14. From the cysteine through the phenylalanine, the CDR3 covers 15 amino acids. Here the CDR3 DNA is all that survives: 45 bases in frame from base 1. TCRdb records Illumina HiSeq 1500 as the sequencer. TCRdb trimmed public reads at Q25 via fastp, called clones via MiXCR and kept in-frame beta chains. Each entry merges the rows of one CDR3 protein and shows their most common DNA and genes. In all, the sample holds about 920,000 distinct CDR3 sequences, and roughly 30% of those were seen once. 13% of the sample belongs to the ten largest clones. The intended sense of this specimen's treatment or condition label: in vitro stimulation with specific CMV peptide epitopes to enrich CMV-specific T cells.

The sequence is built from TRBV12-3 or TRBV12-4 and TRBJ2-1; 7 middle bases align to TRBD1. The sequence came from a human donor in good health (CMV status not recorded). Some clones in this sample may be carry-over from other donors' samples. The sample here was cultured CD8+ T cells from PBMCs, taken from culture after CMV antigen stimulation. The DNA sequence is as follows: TGTGCCAGCAGACCTTCGGACAGGAGGTTGGGTGAGCAGTTCTTC. This codes for CASRPSDRRLGEQFF.